These T cell receptor beta chains were read from a single sample in a study of blood T cell repertoires in COVID-19. Sequencing was performed with immunoSEQ multiplex PCR; in TCRdb, only in-frame clones are kept and a portion is missing. This sample has fewer than 700,000 clones, with approximately 91% found just once. Sequencing input: peripheral blood. Every receptor here comes from a woman between 50 and 59 years old with COVID-19, enrolled during active disease. Both conserved end residues are part of each CDR3. A D gene is named only where the DNA matches it firmly. A row's size may be missing; if present it is once, few, many or a size class.

>13|TRBJ2-1|NA|TRBV9|NA
CASSVGAHNEQFF
TGTGCCAGCAGCGTGGGGGCCCACAATGAGCAGTTCTTC
>13|TRBJ2-7|TRBD2|TRBV4-1|NA
CASSLLGAGEQYF
TGCGCCAGCAGCCTGCTAGGAGCGGGGGAGCAGTACTTC
>16|TRBJ1-1|NA|TRBV15|NA
CATSRDPQDLNTEAFF
TGTGCCACCAGCAGAGATCCTCAGGACTTGAACACTGAAGCTTTCTTT
>14|TRBJ2-7|TRBD1|TRBV11-2|NA
CASRTTGTDYEQYF
TGTGCCAGCAGAACTACCGGGACAGATTACGAGCAGTACTTC
>13|TRBJ2-7|NA|TRBV5-1|NA
CASSLGEGYEQYF
TGCGCCAGCAGCTTGGGCGAGGGATACGAGCAGTACTTC
>15|TRBJ2-3|TRBD1|TRBV6-5|NA
CASSVTGQVTDTQYF
TGTGCCAGCAGCGTGACAGGGCAGGTCACGGATACGCAGTATTTT
>14|TRBJ2-2|NA|TRBV27|NA
CASSMSGNTGELFF
TGTGCCAGCAGTATGTCGGGGAACACCGGGGAGCTGTTTTTT
>13|TRBJ1-1|NA|TRBV25-1|NA
CASSELGRPEAFF
TGTGCCAGCAGTGAATTGGGGAGACCTGAAGCTTTCTTT
>11|TRBJ1-2|NA|TRBV29-1|NA
CSVLLNYGYTF
TGCAGCGTCCTCCTTAACTATGGCTACACCTTC
>15|TRBJ2-7|NA|TRBV3-1/TRBV3-2|NA
CASSQDAGQNYEQYF
TGTGCCAGCAGCCAAGACGCGGGGCAGAACTACGAGCAGTACTTC
>16|TRBJ2-7|TRBD1|TRBV5-1|NA
CASSFTRTGERYEQYF
TGCGCCAGCAGCTTTACCCGGACAGGGGAGCGCTACGAGCAGTACTTC
>14|TRBJ1-3|NA|TRBV6-5|NA
CASSETRGGNTIYF
TGTGCCAGCAGCGAGACCAGGGGAGGAAACACCATATATTTT
>16|TRBJ1-3|NA|TRBV19|NA
CASSFSGTSVGNTIYF
TGTGCCAGTAGTTTCTCCGGGACATCGGTAGGAAACACCATATATTTT
>16|TRBJ2-3|TRBD2|TRBV10-3|few
CAISEAGDSFADTQYF
TGTGCCATCAGTGAGGCGGGGGATAGTTTTGCAGATACGCAGTATTTT
>12|TRBJ2-7|NA|TRBV7-9|NA
CASSARGAEQYF
TGTGCCAGCAGCGCCAGGGGGGCTGAGCAGTACTTC
>13|TRBJ2-7|TRBD2|TRBV2|NA
CASRRDYVYEQYF
TGTGCCAGCAGGCGGGACTACGTCTACGAGCAGTACTTC
>14|TRBJ1-2|TRBD1|TRBV5-6|once
CASSRTGDSLGYTF
TGTGCCAGCAGCCGGACAGGGGACTCTCTAGGCTACACCTTC
>14|TRBJ1-2|NA|TRBV6-1|NA
CASSEWGSSGGYTF
TGTGCCAGCAGTGAATGGGGAAGCTCGGGGGGCTACACCTTC
>13|TRBJ2-7|TRBD1|TRBV30|NA
CAWNDRGPYEQYF
TGTGCCTGGAATGACAGGGGGCCTTACGAGCAGTACTTC
>14|TRBJ2-7|NA|TRBV11-3|NA
CASSRTGGRGEQYF
TGTGCCAGCAGCCGAACCGGGGGAAGAGGGGAGCAGTACTTC
>14|TRBJ2-1|NA|TRBV24-1|NA
CATSAPGDPVEQFF
TGTGCCACCAGTGCTCCAGGGGACCCCGTTGAGCAGTTCTTC
>12|TRBJ1-2|TRBD1|TRBV6-2/TRBV6-3|NA
CASSRQGVGYTF
TGTGCCAGCAGCAGACAGGGCGTTGGCTACACCTTC
>21|TRBJ1-6|TRBD1|TRBV4-1|once
CASSQDPSGTGLSSYNSPLHF
TGCGCCAGCAGCCAAGATCCCTCCGGGACAGGTTTAAGCTCCTATAATTCACCCCTCCACTTT
>12|TRBJ1-2|TRBD1|TRBV2|NA
CASSLGQGGYTF
TGTGCCAGCAGCCTTGGACAGGGCGGCTACACCTTC
>16|TRBJ1-3|TRBD1|TRBV4-1|NA
CASSPGTGISGNTIYF
TGCGCCAGCAGCCCTGGGACAGGAATCTCTGGAAACACCATATATTTT
>13|TRBJ2-1|NA|TRBV30|few
CAWKRGATNEQFF
TGTGCCTGGAAACGGGGGGCCACTAATGAGCAGTTCTTC
>12|TRBJ1-1|NA|TRBV10-3|NA
CAIKQGNTEAFF
TGTGCCATCAAACAGGGGAACACTGAAGCTTTCTTT
>14|TRBJ1-2|NA|TRBV5-1|NA
CASSLETQNYGYTF
TGCGCCAGCAGCTTGGAAACGCAGAACTATGGCTACACCTTC
>19|TRBJ2-3|TRBD2|TRBV27|NA
CASSSRTSGGVFGTDTQYF
TGTGCCAGCAGTTCCCGGACTAGCGGGGGGGTCTTCGGCACAGATACGCAGTATTTT
>14|TRBJ1-1|NA|TRBV5-1|NA
CASSSLEGGVGAFF
TGCGCCAGCAGCTCCCTGGAGGGGGGGGTAGGAGCTTTCTTT
>15|TRBJ2-7|NA|TRBV11-2|NA
CASSILAEGPYEQYF
TGTGCCAGCAGCATATTAGCGGAGGGGCCCTACGAGCAGTACTTC
>17|TRBJ2-5|TRBD1|TRBV7-3|NA
CASSLTMPGGWGETQYF
TGTGCCAGCAGCTTAACTATGCCAGGGGGCTGGGGAGAGACCCAGTACTTC
>13|TRBJ1-1|TRBD1|TRBV5-1|NA
CASSFGDSSEAFF
TGCGCCAGCAGCTTTGGGGACAGTTCCGAAGCTTTCTTT
>15|TRBJ1-6|NA|TRBV5-1|NA
CASTSQTTGSTPLHF
TGCGCCAGCACCTCACAGACCACAGGGAGTACACCCCTCCACTTT
>10|TRBJ2-7|NA|TRBV2|NA
CASSAWEQYF
TGTGCCAGCAGCGCGTGGGAGCAGTACTTC
>14|TRBJ1-1|TRBD1|TRBV14|NA
CASSKTGGGTEAFF
TGTGCCAGCAGCAAAACAGGGGGCGGCACTGAAGCTTTCTTT
>12|TRBJ2-3|NA|TRBV7-5|NA
CASCVMGHTQYF
TGTGCCAGCTGCGTCATGGGGCATACGCAGTATTTT
>13|TRBJ2-7|TRBD1|TRBV6-5|NA
CASSTTGDREQYF
TGTGCCAGCAGTACGACAGGGGATCGCGAGCAGTACTTC
>14|TRBJ1-3|NA|TRBV19|once
CATQGDPGGNTIYF
TGTGCCACCCAAGGAGACCCAGGGGGAAACACCATATATTTT
>14|TRBJ1-2|TRBD1|TRBV30|NA
CAWVRDRANYGYTF
TGTGCCTGGGTCCGGGACAGGGCCAACTATGGCTACACCTTC